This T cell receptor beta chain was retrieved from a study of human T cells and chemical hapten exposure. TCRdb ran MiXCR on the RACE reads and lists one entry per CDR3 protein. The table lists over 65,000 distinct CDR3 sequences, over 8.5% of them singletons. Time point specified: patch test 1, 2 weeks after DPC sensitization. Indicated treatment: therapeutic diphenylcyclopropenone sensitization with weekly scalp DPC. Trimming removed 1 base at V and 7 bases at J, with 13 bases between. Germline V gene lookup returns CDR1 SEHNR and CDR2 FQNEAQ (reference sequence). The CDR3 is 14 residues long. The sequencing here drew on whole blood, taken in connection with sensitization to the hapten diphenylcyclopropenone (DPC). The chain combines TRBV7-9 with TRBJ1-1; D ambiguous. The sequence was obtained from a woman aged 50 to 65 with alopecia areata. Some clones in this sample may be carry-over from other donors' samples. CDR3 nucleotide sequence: TGTGCCAGCAGCTTAGTAGGAGTTACGGGTGAAGCTTTCTTT. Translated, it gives CASSLVGVTGEAFF.